This TCR beta chain was observed in a study of Ad26.COV2.S vaccination and SARS-CoV-2 variants. This clone was observed a few times. Antigen specificity is unknown. Sequenced by immunoSEQ multiplex PCR; TCRdb stores in-frame clones only, minus some. This table has around 140,000 clones, 80% to 90% appearing once. This CDR3 is built from 13 residues. Trimming cost V 1 base and J 5 bases, with 8 bases left between them. Germline V gene sequence: CDR1 LGHNA, CDR2 YSLEER. Points from the study as a whole: Relative to placebo recipients, vaccine recipients exhibited elevated spike-specific TCR breadth. It was reported that spike-specific CD8+ and CD4+ T cell responses were substantially broad after vaccination. With respect to non-spike TCR breadth, vaccine and placebo recipients were similar. Assessments of TCR breadth and depth may have underestimated the total T cell responses.

The TCR originated in a human donor who had recovered from COVID-19. The chain joins TRBV4-3 to TRBJ1-2, with no clear D. The specimen comprised peripheral blood, sampled after recovery from COVID-19. Here the CDR3 reads CASSQALGYGYTF. In nucleotides, the CDR3 is TGCGCCAGCAGCCAAGCCCTGGGTTATGGCTACACCTTC.